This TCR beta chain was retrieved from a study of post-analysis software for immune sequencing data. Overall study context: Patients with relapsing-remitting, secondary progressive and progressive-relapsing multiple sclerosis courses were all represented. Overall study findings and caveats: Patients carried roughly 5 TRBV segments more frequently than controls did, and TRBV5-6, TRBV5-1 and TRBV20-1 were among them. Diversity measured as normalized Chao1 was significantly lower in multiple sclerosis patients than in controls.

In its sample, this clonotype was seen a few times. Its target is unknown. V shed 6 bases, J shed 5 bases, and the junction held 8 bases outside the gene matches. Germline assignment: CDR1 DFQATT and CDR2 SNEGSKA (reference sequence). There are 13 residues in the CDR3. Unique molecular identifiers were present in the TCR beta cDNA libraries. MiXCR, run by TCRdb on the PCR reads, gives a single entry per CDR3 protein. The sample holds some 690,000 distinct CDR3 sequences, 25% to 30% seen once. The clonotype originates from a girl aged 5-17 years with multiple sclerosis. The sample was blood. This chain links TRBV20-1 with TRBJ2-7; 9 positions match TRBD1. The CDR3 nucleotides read TGCAGTGCAGACCGGGACAGGGCCCACGAGCAGTACTTC. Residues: CSADRDRAHEQYF.